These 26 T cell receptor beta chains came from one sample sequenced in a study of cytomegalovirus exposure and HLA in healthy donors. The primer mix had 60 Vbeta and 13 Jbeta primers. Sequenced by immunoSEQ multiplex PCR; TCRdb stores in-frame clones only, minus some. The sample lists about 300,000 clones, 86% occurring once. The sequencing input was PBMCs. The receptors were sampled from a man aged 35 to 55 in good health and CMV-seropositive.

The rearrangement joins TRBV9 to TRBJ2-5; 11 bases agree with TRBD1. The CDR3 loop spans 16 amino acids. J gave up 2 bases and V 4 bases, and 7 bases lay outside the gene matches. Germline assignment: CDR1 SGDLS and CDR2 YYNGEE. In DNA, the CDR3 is TGTGCCAGCAGCCACCCGGGACAGGGGGTTCAAGAGACCCAGTACTTC. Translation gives CASSHPGQGVQETQYF.

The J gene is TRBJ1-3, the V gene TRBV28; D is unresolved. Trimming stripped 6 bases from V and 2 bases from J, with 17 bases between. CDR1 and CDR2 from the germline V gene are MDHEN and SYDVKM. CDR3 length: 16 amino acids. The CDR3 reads CASSPAAGSAGNTIYF. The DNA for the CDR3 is TGTGCCAGCAGCCCAGCGGCAGGATCGGCTGGAAACACCATATATTTT. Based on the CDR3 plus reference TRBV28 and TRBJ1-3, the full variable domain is DVKVTQSSRYLVKRTGEKVFLECVQDMDHENMFWYRQDPGLGLRLIYFSYDVKMKEKGDIPEGYSVSREKKERFSLILESASTNQTSMYLCASSPAAGSAGNTIYFGEGSWLTVV.

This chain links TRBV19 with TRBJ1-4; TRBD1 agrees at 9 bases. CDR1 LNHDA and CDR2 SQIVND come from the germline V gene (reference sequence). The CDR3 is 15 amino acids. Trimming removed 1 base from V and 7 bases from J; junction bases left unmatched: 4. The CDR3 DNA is TGTGCCAGTAGTATAGCCGGGACAGGGAGTGAAAAACTGTTTTTT. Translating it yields CASSIAGTGSEKLFF.

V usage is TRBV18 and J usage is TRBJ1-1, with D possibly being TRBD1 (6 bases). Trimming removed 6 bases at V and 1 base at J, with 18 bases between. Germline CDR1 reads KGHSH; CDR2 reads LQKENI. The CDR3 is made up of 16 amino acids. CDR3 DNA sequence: TGTGCCAGCTCGCCAAAGCCGGGACATCCGAACACTGAAGCTTTCTTT. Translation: CASSPKPGHPNTEAFF.

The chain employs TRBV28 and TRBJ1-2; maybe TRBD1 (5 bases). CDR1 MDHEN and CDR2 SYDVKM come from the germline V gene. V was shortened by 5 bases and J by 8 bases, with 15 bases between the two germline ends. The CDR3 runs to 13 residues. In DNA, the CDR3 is TGTGCCAGCAGTACCCCGCAGGGTTGGGGCTACACCTTC. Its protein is CASSTPQGWGYTF.

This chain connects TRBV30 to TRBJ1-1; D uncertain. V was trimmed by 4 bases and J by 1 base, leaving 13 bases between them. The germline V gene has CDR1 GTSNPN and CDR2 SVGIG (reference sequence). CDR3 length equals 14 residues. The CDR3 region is CAWTRERKNTEAFF. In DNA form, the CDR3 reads TGTGCCTGGACAAGAGAGAGAAAGAACACTGAAGCTTTCTTT.

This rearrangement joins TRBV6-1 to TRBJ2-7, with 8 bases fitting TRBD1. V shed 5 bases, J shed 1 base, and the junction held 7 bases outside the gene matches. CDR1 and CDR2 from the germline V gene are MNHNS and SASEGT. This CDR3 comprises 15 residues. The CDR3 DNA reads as TGTGCCAGCAGTTTAAGAACAGGGGGGTCCTACGAGCAGTACTTC. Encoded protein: CASSLRTGGSYEQYF.

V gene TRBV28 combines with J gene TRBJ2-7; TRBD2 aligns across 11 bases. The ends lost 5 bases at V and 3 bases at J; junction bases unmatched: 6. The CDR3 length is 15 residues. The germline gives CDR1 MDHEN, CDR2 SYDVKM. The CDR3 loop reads CASSRGTSGNYEQYF. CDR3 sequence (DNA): TGTGCCAGCAGTCGAGGGACTAGCGGAAACTACGAGCAGTACTTC.

The CDR3 sequence: CASSGLAGAPHEQYF. CDR3 in DNA: TGTGCCAGTAGCGGACTAGCGGGAGCGCCACACGAGCAGTACTTC. The chain is built from TRBV19 and TRBJ2-7, with 13 bases fitting TRBD2. Looked up from germline, CDR1 is LNHDA and CDR2 is SQIVND (reference sequence). The CDR3 runs 15 residues. The ends lost 6 bases at V and 5 bases at J; junction bases unmatched: 7.

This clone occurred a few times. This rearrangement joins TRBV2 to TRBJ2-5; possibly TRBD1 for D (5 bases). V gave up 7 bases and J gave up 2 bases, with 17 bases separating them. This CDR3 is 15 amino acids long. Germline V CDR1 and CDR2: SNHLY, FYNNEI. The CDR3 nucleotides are TGTGCCAGCACTCAACTACGGACACCTCAAGAGACCCAGTACTTC. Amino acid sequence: CASTQLRTPQETQYF.

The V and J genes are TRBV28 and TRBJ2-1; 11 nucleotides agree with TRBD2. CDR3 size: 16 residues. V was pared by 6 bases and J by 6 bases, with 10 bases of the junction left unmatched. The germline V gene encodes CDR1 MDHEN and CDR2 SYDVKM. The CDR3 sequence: CASRITTSGAGNEQFF. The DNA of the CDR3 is TGTGCCAGCAGGATCACGACTAGCGGGGCTGGCAATGAGCAGTTCTTC.

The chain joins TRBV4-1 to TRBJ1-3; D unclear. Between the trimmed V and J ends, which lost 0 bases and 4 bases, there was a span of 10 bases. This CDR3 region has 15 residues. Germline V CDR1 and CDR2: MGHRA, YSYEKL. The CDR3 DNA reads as TGCGCCAGCAGCCAAGATCGAGGGCGCGGAAACACCATATATTTT. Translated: CASSQDRGRGNTIYF.

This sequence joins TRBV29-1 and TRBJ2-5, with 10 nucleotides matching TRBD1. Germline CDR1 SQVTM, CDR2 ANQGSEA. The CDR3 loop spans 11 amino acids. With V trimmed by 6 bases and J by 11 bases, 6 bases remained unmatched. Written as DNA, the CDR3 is TGCAGCGTCCCGGACAGGGGGTTTCAGTACTTC. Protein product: CSVPDRGFQYF.

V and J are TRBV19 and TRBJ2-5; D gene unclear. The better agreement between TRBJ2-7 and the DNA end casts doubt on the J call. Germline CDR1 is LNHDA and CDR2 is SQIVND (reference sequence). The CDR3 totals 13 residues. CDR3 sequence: CARKPTKTYEQYF. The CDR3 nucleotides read TGTGCCAGGAAACCCACCAAAACCTACGAGCAGTACTTC.

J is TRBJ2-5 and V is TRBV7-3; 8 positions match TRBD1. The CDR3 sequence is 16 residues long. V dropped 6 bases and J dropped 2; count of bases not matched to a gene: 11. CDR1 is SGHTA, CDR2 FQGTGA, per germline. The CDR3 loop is CASSPGQAPGQETQYF. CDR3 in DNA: TGTGCCAGCAGTCCGGGACAGGCCCCGGGTCAAGAGACCCAGTACTTC.

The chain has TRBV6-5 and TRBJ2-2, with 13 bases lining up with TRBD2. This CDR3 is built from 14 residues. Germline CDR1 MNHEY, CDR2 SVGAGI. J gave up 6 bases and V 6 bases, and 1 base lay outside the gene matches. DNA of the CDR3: TGTGCCAGCAGGGGACTAGCGGGACCCGGGGAGCTGTTTTTT. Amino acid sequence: CASRGLAGPGELFF.

The CDR3 DNA reads TGCGCCAGCAGCCCAGGACTAGCCGAAAACGGGGAGACCCAGTACTTC. Its translation: CASSPGLAENGETQYF. This chain links TRBV5-1 with TRBJ2-5; 8 bases agree with TRBD2. The length of the CDR3 is 16 residues. The trim removed 4 bases at V and 5 bases at J, leaving 13 bases unmatched. Per the germline V gene, CDR1 is SGHRS and CDR2 is YFSETQ.

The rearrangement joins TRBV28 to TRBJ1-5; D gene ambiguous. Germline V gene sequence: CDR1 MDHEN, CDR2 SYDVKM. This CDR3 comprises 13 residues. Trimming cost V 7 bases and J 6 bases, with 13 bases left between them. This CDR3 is CASTPPAAQPQHF. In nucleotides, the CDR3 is TGTGCCAGCACCCCGCCGGCGGCTCAGCCCCAGCATTTT.

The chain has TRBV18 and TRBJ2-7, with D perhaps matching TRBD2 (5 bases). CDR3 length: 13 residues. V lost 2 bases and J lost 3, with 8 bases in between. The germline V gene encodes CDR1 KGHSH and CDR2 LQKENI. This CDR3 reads CASSPTGNYEQYF. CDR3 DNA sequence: TGTGCCAGCTCACCAACGGGAAACTACGAGCAGTACTTC.

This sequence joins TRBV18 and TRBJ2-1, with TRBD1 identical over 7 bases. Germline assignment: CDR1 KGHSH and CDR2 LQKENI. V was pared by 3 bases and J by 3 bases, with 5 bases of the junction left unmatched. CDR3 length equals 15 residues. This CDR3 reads CASSPRQGFYNEQFF. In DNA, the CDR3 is TGTGCCAGCTCACCGCGACAGGGTTTCTACAATGAGCAGTTCTTC.

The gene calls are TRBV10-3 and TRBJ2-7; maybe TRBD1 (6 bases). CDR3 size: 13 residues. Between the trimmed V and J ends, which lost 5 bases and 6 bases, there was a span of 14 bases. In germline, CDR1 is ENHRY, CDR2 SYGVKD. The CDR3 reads CAISPGVPSEQYF. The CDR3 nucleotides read TGTGCCATCAGTCCAGGGGTTCCCTCCGAGCAGTACTTC.

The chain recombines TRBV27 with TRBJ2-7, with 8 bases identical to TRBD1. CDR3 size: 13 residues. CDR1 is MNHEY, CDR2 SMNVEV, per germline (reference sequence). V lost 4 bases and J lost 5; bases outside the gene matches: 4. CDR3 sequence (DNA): TGTGCCAGCAGTTCCAGGGGGCAGAACGAGCAGTACTTC. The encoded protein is CASSSRGQNEQYF.

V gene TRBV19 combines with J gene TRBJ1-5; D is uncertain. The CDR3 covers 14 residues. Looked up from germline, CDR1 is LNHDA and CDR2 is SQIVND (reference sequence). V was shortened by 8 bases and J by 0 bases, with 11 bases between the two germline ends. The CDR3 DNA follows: TGTGCCAGTTCCCCCGGGTATAGCAATCAGCCCCAGCATTTT. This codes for CASSPGYSNQPQHF.

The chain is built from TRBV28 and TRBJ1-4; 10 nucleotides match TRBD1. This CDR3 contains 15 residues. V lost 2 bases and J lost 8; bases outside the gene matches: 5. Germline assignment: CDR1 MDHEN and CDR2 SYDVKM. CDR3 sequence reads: CASSLDRGLREKLFF. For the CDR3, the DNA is TGTGCCAGCAGTTTAGACAGGGGGCTGAGGGAAAAACTGTTTTTT.

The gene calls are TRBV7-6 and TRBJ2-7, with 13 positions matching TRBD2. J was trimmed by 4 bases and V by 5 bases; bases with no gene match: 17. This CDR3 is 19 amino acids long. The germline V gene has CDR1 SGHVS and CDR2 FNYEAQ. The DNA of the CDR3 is TGTGCCAGCAGCCCCGGGCGACAGTTCGTGACTAGCGGGAGGTACGAGCAGTACTTC. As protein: CASSPGRQFVTSGRYEQYF.

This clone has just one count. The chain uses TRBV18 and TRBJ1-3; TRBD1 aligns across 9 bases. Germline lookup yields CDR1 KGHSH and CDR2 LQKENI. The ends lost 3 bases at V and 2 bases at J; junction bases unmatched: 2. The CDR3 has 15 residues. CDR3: CASSPGQGAGNTIYF. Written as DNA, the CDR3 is TGTGCCAGCTCACCGGGACAGGGCGCTGGAAACACCATATATTTT.